The clone carrying this TCR beta chain was detected only a few times. These data originate in a study of T-cell reconstitution after alpha-beta-depleted transplantation in children. Unique molecular identifiers were incorporated during preparation of the TCRbeta library. Each CDR3 protein gets one entry after TCRdb re-called the PCR reads with MiXCR. The table has 260,000 or so distinct CDR3 sequences, around 13% seen once; the top ten hold about 2.6%. Germline-derived CDR1 and CDR2 are DFQATT and SNEGSKA (reference sequence). Trimming shortened V by 0 bases and J by 8 bases, and 13 bases separated the two germline ends. The CDR3 length is 13 residues.

The source material was PBMCs from the stem cell graft donor, sampled from the stem cell graft. This sequence was found in a human donor who donated a stem cell graft to a child with acute lymphoblastic leukemia. This sequence joins TRBV20-1 and TRBJ1-2, with D perhaps TRBD1 (5 bases). CDR3 sequence: CSAREGEIGGYTF. The CDR3 bases are TGCAGTGCTAGAGAGGGGGAGATAGGCGGCTACACCTTC.